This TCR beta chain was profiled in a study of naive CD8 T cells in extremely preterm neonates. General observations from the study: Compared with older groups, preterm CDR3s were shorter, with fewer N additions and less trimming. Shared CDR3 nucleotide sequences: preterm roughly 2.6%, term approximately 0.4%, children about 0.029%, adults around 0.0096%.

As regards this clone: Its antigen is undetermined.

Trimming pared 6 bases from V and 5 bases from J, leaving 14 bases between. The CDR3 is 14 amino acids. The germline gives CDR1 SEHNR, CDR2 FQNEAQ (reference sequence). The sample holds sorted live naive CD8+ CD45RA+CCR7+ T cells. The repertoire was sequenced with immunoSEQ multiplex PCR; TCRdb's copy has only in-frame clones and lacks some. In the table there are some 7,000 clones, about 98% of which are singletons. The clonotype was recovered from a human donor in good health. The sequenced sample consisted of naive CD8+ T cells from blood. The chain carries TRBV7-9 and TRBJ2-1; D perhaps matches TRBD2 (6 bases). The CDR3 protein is CASSWRGMDNEQFF. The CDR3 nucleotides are TGTGCCAGCAGTTGGAGGGGCATGGACAATGAGCAGTTCTTC.